The sequence of this T cell receptor (beta chain) was determined in a study of blood T cell repertoires in COVID-19. The wider study: Sources were T cells, B-cell-depleted T cells, or PBMCs; the material itself was cDNA or gDNA.

In the authors' workflow: Estimated nucleated cell counts came from reference gene primer amplification. Method: immunoSEQ multiplex PCR; TCRdb's copy keeps in-frame clones and lacks some. The D gene and trimming were derived from the DNA, and the V and J assignments and clone size from that table. The sample lists 40,000 to 55,000 clones, roughly 84% occurring once. V lost 4 bases to trimming and J lost 10 bases; unmatched junction nucleotides: 24. Germline V CDR1 and CDR2: MGHRA, YSYEKL. This CDR3 is 19 amino acids long. V and J are TRBV4-1 and TRBJ2-5, with TRBD2 matching over 10 bases. Sequencing was done on a sample of peripheral blood. The source of this sequence is a woman aged 80 or over with acute or convalescent COVID-19. CDR3 protein: CASSPPYQLAGSLLEGQYF. The CDR3, as DNA: TGCGCCAGCAGCCCACCGTACCAACTAGCGGGATCTCTCCTTGAGGGCCAGTACTTC.